This T cell receptor beta chain is drawn from a study of T-cell memory formation after mild COVID-19. Across the whole study: TCR clusters were largely donor specific. The study's findings and limits: Contracting CD4+ clones sat mainly in CM and EM; CD8+ in EMRA.

A 5'RACE reaction primed in the constant segment made cDNA libraries of TCR alpha and TCR beta, and these carried sample barcodes and UMIs. TCRdb re-called the 5' RACE reads with MiXCR, one entry per CDR3 protein. The top ten clones hold around 7.8% of a sample with fewer than 650,000 distinct CDR3 sequences, 17% of them seen once. This clonotype was detected a few times. The target antigen is unknown. The clonotype originates from an adult woman who had mild COVID-19 (a few samples of this study predate the infection). Cell type and time point are not known. The specimen sequenced was PBMCs or a T cell subset sorted from them (not recorded which).

The CDR3: CAIRTGLNTGELFF. The CDR3 DNA sequence: TGTGCCATACGGACAGGGCTGAACACCGGGGAGCTGTTTTTT. The chain employs TRBV19 and TRBJ2-2; 8 positions agree with TRBD1. The germline V gene has CDR1 LNHDA and CDR2 SQIVND (reference sequence). The J segment lost 1 base and the V segment lost 10 bases, leaving 5 bases of the junction unmatched. The CDR3 is made up of 14 amino acids. Combining the CDR3 with reference TRBV19 and TRBJ2-2 gives the whole variable domain DGGITQSPKYLFRKEGQNVTLSCEQNLNHDAMYWYRQDPGQGLRLIYYSQIVNDFQKGDIAEGYSVSREKKESFPLTVTSAQKNPTAFYLCAIRTGLNTGELFFGEGSRLTVL.